This TCR beta chain is drawn from a study of somatic mutations in cytotoxic T cells in rheumatoid arthritis. Study as a whole: Including V beta1+ cells that were sequenced for TCRB, some T-cell populations stained with V beta antibodies were flow-sorted at nearly 100% purity. Findings and caveats of the study: It was in rheumatoid arthritis patients, but not in healthy controls, that CD8+ clonality increased with age.

About this clone: Its antigen remains unknown.

Sequenced by immunoSEQ multiplex PCR; TCRdb stores in-frame clones only, minus some. Of some 7,000 clones listed, roughly 69% are singletons. Trimming removed 0 bases at V and 5 bases at J, with 11 bases between. CDR3 size: 14 residues. Per the germline V gene, CDR1 is LGHNA and CDR2 is YSLEER. The chain has TRBV4-3 and TRBJ2-7, with D possibly being TRBD1 or TRBD2 (6 bases each). The origin of this receptor is an adult with rheumatoid arthritis. The sample consisted of CD8+ T cells sorted from blood. DNA of the CDR3: TGCGCCAGCAGCCAAGATCGAGGGGGGAACGAGCAGTACTTC. Protein: CASSQDRGGNEQYF.